Here is one T cell receptor (beta chain) with its context. Antigen specificity is unknown. Assay runs were performed at deep level. Sorted-subset replicate PCRs used around 220 ng DNA, approximately 33,000 T cell genomes. Generated by immunoSEQ multiplex PCR, the TCRdb table keeps only in-frame clones and is missing some. The sample has under 1,900,000 clones, about 98.5% seen once. Germline loops: CDR1 SGHAT, CDR2 FQNNGV. Trimming took 5 bases from V and 3 from J; bases not matched to a gene: 13. The CDR3 runs 19 residues. The sample comes from a study of shared clonotypes between healthy human individuals. General observations from the study: Larger estimated richness was generally recorded for naive subsets relative to memory subsets.

This TCR was sampled from a man aged 25 to 40 in good health. The chain has TRBV11-2 and TRBJ2-7; 16 nucleotides align to TRBD2. Input material: naive CD4+ T cells sorted from blood. As for subset: CD45RA+ positively selected. The CDR3 sequence is CASSGPGLAGGPIVYEQYF. The CDR3 coding sequence is TGTGCCAGCAGCGGTCCGGGACTAGCGGGAGGGCCCATCGTCTACGAGCAGTACTTC. The full variable domain, in which reference TRBV11-2 and TRBJ2-7 provide the parts outside the CDR3, is EAGVAQSPRYKIIEKRQSVAFWCNPISGHATLYWYQQILGQGPKLLIQFQNNGVVDDSQLPKDRFSAERLKGVDSTLKIQPAKLEDSAVYLCASSGPGLAGGPIVYEQYFGPGTRLTVT.